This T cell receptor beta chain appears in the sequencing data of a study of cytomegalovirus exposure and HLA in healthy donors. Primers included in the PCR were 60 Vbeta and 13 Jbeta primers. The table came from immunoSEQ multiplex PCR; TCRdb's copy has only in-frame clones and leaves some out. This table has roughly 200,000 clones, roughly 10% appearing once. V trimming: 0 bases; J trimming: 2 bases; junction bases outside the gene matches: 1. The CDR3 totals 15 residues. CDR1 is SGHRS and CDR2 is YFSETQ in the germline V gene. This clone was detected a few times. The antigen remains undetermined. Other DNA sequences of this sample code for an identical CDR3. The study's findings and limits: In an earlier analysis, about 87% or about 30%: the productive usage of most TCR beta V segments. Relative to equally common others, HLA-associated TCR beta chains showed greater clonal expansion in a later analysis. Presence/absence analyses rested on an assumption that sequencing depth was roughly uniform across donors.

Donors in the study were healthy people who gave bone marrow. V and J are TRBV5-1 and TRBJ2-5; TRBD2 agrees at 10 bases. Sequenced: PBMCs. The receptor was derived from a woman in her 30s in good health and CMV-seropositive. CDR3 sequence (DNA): TGCGCCAGCAGCTTGGGACTAGCGGGTCAAGAGACCCAGTACTTC. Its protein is CASSLGLAGQETQYF.